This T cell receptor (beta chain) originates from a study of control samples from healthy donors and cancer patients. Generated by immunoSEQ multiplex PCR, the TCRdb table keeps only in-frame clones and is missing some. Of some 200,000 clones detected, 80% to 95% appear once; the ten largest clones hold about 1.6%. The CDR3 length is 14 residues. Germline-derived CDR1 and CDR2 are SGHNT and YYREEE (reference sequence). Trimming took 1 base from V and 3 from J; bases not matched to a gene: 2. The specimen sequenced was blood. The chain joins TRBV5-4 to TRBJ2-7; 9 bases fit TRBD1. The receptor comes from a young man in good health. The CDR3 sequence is CASSLPGQGYEQYF. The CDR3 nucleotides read TGTGCCAGCAGCTTGCCGGGACAGGGCTACGAGCAGTACTTC.